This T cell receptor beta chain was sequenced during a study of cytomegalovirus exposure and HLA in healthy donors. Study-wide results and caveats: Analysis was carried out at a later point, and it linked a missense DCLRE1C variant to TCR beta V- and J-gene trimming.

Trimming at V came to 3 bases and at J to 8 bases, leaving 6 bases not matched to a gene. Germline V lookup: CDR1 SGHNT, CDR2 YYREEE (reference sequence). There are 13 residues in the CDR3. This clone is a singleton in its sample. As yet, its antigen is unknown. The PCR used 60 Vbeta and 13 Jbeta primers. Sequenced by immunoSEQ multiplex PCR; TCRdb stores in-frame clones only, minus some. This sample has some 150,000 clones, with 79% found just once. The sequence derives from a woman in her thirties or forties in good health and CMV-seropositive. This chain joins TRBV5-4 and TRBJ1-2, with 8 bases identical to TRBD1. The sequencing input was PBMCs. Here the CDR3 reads CASSSQGAGGYTF. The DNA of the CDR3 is TGTGCCAGCAGCTCGCAGGGGGCGGGAGGCTACACCTTC.